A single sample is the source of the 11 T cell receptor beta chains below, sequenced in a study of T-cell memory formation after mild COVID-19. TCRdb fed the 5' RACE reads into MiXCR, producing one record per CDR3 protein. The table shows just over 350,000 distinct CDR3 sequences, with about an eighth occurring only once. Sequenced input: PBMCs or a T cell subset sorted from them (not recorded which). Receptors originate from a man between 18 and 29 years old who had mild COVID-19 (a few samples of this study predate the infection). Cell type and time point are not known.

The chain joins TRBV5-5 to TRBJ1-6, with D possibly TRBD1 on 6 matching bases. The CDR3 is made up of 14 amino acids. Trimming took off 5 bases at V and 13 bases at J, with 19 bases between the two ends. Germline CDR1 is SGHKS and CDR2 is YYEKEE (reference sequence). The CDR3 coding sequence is TGTGCCAGCAGTCCCCAGGTGGGGGCGAGGCCCCTCCACTTT. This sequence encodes CASSPQVGARPLHF.

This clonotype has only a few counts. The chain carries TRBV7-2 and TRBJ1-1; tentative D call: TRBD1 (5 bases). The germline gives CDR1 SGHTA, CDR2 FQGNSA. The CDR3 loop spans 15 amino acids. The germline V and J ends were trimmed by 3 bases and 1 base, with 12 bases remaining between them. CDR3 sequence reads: CASSFLGGANTEAFF. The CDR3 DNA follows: TGTGCCAGCAGCTTTCTGGGAGGGGCGAACACTGAAGCTTTCTTT. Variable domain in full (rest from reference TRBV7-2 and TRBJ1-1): GAGVSQSPSNKVTEKGKDVELRCDPISGHTALYWYRQSLGQGLEFLIYFQGNSAPDKSGLPSDRFSAERTGGSVSTLTIQRTQQEDSAVYLCASSFLGGANTEAFFGQGTRLTVV.

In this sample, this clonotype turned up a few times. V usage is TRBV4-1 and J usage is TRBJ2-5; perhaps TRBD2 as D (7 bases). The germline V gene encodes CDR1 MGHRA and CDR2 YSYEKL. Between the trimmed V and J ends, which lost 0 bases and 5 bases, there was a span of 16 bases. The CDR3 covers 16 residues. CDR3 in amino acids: CASSQDPPGGQETQYF. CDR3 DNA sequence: TGCGCCAGCAGCCAAGATCCCCCCGGGGGGCAGGAGACCCAGTACTTC.

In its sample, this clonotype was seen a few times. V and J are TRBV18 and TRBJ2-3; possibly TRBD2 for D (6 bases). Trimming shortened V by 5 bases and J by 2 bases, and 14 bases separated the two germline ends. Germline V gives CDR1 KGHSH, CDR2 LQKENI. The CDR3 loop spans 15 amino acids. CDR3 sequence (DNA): TGTGCCAGCTCAGCGGCGGGACTGGACACAGATACGCAGTATTTT. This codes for CASSAAGLDTDTQYF.

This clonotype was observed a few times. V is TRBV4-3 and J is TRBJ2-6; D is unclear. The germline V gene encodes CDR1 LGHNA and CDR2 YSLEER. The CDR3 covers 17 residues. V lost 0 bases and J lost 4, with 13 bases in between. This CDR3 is CASSQEAGRRGANVLTF. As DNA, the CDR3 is TGCGCCAGCAGCCAAGAGGCTGGTCGTCGAGGGGCCAACGTCCTGACTTTC.

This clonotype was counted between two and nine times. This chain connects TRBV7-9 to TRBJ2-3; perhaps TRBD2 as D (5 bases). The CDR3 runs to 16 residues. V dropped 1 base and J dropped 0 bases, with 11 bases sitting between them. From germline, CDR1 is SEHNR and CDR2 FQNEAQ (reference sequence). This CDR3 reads CASSLERRTSTDTQYF. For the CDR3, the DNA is TGTGCCAGCAGCTTAGAGCGACGGACTAGCACAGATACGCAGTATTTT.

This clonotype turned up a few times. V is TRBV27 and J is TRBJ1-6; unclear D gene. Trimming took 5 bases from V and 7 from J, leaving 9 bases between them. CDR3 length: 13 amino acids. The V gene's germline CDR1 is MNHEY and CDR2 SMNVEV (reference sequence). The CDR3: CASSARMNSPLHF. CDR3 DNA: TGTGCCAGCAGTGCCCGGATGAATTCACCCCTCCACTTT.

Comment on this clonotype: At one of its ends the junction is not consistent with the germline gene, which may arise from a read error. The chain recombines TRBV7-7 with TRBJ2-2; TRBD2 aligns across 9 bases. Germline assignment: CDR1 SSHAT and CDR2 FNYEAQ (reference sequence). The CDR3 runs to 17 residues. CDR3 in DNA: TGTGCTAGCAGCCCGATTGACGCGGGGGGGCCAACCGGGGAGCTGTTTTTT. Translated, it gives CASSPIDAGGPTGELFF. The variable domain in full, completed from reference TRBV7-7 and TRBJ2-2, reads GAGVSQSPRYKVTKRGQDVTLRCDPISSHATLYWYQQALGQGPEFLTYFNYEAQPDKSGLPSDRFSAERPEGSISTLTIQRTEQRDSAMYRCASSPIDAGGPTGELFFGEGSRLTVL.

In nucleotides, the CDR3 is TGCAGTGCTAGCCCCCCGGGGGGGGCCTACGAGCAGTACTTC. Amino acid sequence: CSASPPGGAYEQYF. The chain uses TRBV20-1 and TRBJ2-7; 8 positions agree with TRBD2. The CDR3 length is 14 residues. CDR1 is DFQATT and CDR2 is SNEGSKA in the germline V gene (reference sequence). V lost 3 bases, J lost 2 bases, and 6 bases stayed unmatched.

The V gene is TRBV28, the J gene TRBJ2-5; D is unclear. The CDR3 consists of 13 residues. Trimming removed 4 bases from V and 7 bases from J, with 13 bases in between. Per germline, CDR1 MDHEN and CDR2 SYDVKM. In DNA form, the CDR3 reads TGTGCCAGCAGTTGGGCAGTGAGAACGACCCAGTACTTC. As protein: CASSWAVRTTQYF. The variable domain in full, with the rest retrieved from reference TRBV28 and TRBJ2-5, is DVKVTQSSRYLVKRTGEKVFLECVQDMDHENMFWYRQDPGLGLRLIYFSYDVKMKEKGDIPEGYSVSREKKERFSLILESASTNQTSMYLCASSWAVRTTQYFGPGTRLLVL.

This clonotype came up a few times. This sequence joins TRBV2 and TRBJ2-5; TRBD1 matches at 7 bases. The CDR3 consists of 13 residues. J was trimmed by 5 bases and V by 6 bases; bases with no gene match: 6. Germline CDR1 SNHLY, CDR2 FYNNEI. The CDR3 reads CASRAGGWETQYF. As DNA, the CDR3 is TGTGCCAGCAGGGCAGGGGGTTGGGAGACCCAGTACTTC. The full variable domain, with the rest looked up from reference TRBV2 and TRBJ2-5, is EPEVTQTPSHQVTQMGQEVILRCVPISNHLYFYWYRQILGQKVEFLVSFYNNEISEKSEIFDDQFSVERPDGSNFTLKIRSTKLEDSAMYFCASRAGGWETQYFGPGTRLLVL.